This TCR beta chain was captured in a study of blood T cell repertoires in COVID-19. The wider study: Sites in the United States, Italy and Spain provided acute and convalescent COVID-19 samples.

With V trimmed by 7 bases and J by 3 bases, 5 bases remained unmatched. Germline V gene sequence: CDR1 MNHEY, CDR2 SVGAGI. CDR3 length: 14 residues. Per the authors' pipeline: Reference gene primer amplification in the assay estimated nucleated cell counts. Only in-frame clones appear in the TCRdb table, and some are missing; sequencing was by immunoSEQ multiplex PCR. The DNA gave D and trimming, while V, J and clone size come from that table. The table records some 200,000 clones, 83% of them present only once. Cohorts were assigned according to the clinical history that participants reported. During the 2 weeks before they entered the study, exposed participants had met someone with a PCR-confirmed or clinician-diagnosed COVID-19 case.

This sequence joins TRBV6-5 and TRBJ1-2; 10 bases align to TRBD1. Sequencing was performed on PBMCs or T cells enriched from blood (not recorded which). The sequence was collected from a woman aged 45 to 65 who had been exposed to COVID-19. CDR3 coding DNA: TGTGCCAGCACCTACGGGACAGGGGACTATGGCTACACCTTC. Its protein is CASTYGTGDYGYTF.